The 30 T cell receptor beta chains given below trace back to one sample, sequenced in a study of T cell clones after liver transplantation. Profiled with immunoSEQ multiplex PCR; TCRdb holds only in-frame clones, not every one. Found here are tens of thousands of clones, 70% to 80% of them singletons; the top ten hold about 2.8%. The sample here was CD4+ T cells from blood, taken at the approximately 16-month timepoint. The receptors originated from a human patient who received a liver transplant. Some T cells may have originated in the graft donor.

CDR3 in DNA: TGTGCCAGCAGCAAAAATCCGAAGCCCCTATATGAAAAACTGTTTTTT. This translates into CASSKNPKPLYEKLFF. The rearrangement uses TRBV5-8 and TRBJ1-4; D uncertain. Germline loops: CDR1 SGHTS, CDR2 YDEGEE. Trimming removed 4 bases from V and 6 bases from J, with 19 bases in between. CDR3 length: 16 residues.

The CDR3, as DNA: TGTGCCAGCAGCTCGGGGACCTTCACAGATACGCAGTATTTT. Encoded protein: CASSSGTFTDTQYF. V usage is TRBV7-9 and J usage is TRBJ2-3; D is perhaps TRBD1 or TRBD2 (5 bases each). The CDR3 runs to 14 residues. The germline V and J ends were trimmed by 4 bases and 2 bases, with 10 bases remaining between them. Germline CDR1 and CDR2: SEHNR and FQNEAQ (reference sequence).

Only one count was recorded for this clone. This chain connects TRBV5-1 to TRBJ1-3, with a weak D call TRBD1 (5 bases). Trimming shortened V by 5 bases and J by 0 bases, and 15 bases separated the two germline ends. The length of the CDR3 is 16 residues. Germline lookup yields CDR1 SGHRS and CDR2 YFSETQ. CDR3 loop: CASSSGGGTSGNTIYF. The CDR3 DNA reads TGCGCCAGCAGTTCCGGTGGGGGGACCTCTGGAAACACCATATATTTT.

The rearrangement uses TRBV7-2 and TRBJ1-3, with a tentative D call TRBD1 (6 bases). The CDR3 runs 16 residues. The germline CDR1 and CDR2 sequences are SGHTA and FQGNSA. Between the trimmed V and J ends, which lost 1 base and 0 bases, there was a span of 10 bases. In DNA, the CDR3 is TGTGCCAGCAGCTTAGATGGGGGCGACTCTGGAAACACCATATATTTT. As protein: CASSLDGGDSGNTIYF.

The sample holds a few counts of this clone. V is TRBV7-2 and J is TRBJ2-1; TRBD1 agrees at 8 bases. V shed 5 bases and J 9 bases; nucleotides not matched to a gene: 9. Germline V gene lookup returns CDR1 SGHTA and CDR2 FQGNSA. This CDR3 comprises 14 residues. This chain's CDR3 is CASSPGQGDGEQFF. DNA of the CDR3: TGTGCCAGCAGCCCCGGACAGGGAGATGGTGAGCAGTTCTTC.

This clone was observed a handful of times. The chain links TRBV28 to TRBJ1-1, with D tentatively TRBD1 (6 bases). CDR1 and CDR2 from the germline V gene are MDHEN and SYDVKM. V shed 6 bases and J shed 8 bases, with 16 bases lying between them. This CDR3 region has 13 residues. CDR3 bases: TGTGCCAGCAGCCCGGGGGGCATCGGGGAAGCTTTCTTT. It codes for CASSPGGIGEAFF.

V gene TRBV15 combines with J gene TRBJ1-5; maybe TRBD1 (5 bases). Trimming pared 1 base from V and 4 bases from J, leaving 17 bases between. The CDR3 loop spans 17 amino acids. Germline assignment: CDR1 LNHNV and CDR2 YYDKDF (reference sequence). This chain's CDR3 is CATSRVGGQGGNQPQHF. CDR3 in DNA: TGTGCCACCAGCAGAGTGGGCGGGCAGGGTGGGAATCAGCCCCAGCATTTT.

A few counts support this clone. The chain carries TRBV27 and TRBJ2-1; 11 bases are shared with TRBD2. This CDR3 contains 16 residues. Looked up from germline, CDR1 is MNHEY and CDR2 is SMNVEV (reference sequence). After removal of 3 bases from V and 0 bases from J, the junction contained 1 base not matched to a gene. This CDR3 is CASSFGTSGSYNEQFF. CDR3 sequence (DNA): TGTGCCAGCAGTTTCGGGACTAGCGGCTCCTACAATGAGCAGTTCTTC.

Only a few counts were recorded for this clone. In DNA, the CDR3 is TGTGCCACCTCACCGTCCGGGACAGGGTTCTACGAGCAGTACGTC. Amino acid sequence: CATSPSGTGFYEQYV. This chain uses TRBV28 with TRBJ2-7; 9 bases line up with TRBD1. V shed 10 bases, J shed 3 bases, and the junction held 13 bases outside the gene matches. This CDR3 spans 15 amino acids. Germline CDR1 and CDR2: MDHEN and SYDVKM.

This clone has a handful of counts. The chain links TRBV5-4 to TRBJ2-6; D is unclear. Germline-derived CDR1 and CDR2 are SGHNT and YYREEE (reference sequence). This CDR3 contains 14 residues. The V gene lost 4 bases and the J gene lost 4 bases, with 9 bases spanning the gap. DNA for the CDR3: TGTGCCAGCAGCCGGGTTTCAGGGGCCAACGTCCTGACTTTC. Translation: CASSRVSGANVLTF.

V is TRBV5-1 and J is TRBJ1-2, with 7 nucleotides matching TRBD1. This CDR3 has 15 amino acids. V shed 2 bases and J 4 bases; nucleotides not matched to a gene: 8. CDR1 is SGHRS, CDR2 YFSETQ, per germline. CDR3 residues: CASSFQGEASYGYTF. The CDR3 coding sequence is TGCGCCAGCAGCTTTCAGGGGGAGGCCTCCTATGGCTACACCTTC.

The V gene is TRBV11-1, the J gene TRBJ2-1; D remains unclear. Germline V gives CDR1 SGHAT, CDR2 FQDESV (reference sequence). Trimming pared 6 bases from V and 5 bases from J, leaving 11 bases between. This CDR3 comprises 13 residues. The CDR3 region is CASRGIPNNEQFF. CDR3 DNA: TGTGCCAGCAGGGGGATACCCAACAATGAGCAGTTCTTC.

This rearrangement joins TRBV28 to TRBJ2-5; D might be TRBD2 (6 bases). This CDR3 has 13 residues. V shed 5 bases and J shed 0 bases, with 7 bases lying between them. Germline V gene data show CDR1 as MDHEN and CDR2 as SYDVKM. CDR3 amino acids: CASSGGYQETQYF. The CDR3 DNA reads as TGTGCCAGCAGTGGGGGGTACCAAGAGACCCAGTACTTC.

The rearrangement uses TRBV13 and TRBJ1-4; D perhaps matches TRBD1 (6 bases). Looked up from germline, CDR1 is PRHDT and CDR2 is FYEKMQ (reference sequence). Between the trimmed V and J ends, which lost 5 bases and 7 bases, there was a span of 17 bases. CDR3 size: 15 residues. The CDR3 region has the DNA TGTGCCAGCAGCATTAGGCCGGGGGGCAGTGAAAAACTGTTTTTT. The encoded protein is CASSIRPGGSEKLFF.

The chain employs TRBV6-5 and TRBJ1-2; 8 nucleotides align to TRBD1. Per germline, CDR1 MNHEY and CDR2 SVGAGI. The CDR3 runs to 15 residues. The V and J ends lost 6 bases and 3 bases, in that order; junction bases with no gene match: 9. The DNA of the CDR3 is TGTGCCAGCAGACACTTCCAGGGGGCATACTATGGCTACACCTTC. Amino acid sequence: CASRHFQGAYYGYTF.

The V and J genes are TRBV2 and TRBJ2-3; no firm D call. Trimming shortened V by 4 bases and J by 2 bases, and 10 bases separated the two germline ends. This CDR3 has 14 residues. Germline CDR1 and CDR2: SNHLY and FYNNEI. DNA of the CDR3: TGTGCCAGCAGTGGGGTAGCTAACACAGATACGCAGTATTTT. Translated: CASSGVANTDTQYF.

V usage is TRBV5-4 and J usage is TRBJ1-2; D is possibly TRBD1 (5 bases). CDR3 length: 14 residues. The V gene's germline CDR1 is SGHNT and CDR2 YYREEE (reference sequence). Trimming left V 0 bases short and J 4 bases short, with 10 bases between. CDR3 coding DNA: TGTGCCAGCAGCTTGGATGGGGGAACCTATGGCTACACCTTC. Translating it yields CASSLDGGTYGYTF.

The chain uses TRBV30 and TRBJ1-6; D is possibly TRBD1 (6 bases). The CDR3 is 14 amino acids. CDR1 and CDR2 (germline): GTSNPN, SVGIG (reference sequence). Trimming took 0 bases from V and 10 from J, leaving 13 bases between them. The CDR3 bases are TGTGCCTGGAGTGTAGGGACAAGTTCATCACCCCTCCACTTT. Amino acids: CAWSVGTSSSPLHF. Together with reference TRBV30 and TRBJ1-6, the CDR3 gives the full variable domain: SQTIHQWPATLVQPVGSPLSLECTVEGTSNPNLYWYRQAAGRGLQLLFYSVGIGQISSEVPQNLSASRPQDRQFILSSKKLLLSDSGFYLCAWSVGTSSSPLHFGNGTRLTVT.

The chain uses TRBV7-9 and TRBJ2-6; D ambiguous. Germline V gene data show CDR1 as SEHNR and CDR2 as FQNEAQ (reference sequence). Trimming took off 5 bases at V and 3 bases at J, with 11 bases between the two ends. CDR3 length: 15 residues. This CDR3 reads CASSRSFDGANVLTF. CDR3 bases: TGTGCCAGCAGCCGGAGTTTCGATGGGGCCAACGTCCTGACTTTC. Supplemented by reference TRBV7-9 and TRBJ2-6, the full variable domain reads DTGVSQNPRHKITKRGQNVTFRCDPISEHNRLYWYRQTLGQGPEFLTYFQNEAQLEKSRLLSDRFSAERPKGSFSTLEIQRTEQGDSAMYLCASSRSFDGANVLTFGAGSRLTVL.

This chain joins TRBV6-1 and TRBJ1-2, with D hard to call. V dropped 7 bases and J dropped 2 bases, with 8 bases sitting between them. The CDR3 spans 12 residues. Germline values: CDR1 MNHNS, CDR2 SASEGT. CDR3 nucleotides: TGTGCCAGCAAGATGGGGAACTATGGCTACACCTTC. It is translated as CASKMGNYGYTF.

The CDR3 loop reads CASSQGAEREGPRTPYEQYV. In DNA form, the CDR3 reads TGCGCCAGCAGTCAAGGGGCGGAGCGGGAGGGCCCCCGAACCCCCTACGAGCAGTACGTC. V and J are TRBV23-1 and TRBJ2-7, with 10 bases aligning to TRBD2. TRBV23-1 is an open reading frame whose function is uncertain. The CDR3 sequence is 20 residues long. J gave up 2 bases and V 2 bases, and 18 bases lay outside the gene matches.

The CDR3 region is CASSARDTRPQHF. The DNA for the CDR3 is TGTGCCAGCAGCGCCCGGGACACCCGCCCCCAGCATTTT. The chain joins TRBV9 to TRBJ1-5; TRBD1 is a possible D gene (6 bases). CDR3 length: 13 residues. Germline CDR1 and CDR2: SGDLS and YYNGEE. Trimming cost V 3 bases and J 10 bases, with 14 bases left between them. The full variable domain, with the rest looked up from reference TRBV9 and TRBJ1-5, is DSGVTQTPKHLITATGQRVTLRCSPRSGDLSVYWYQQSLDQGLQFLIQYYNGEERAKGNILERFSAQQFPDLHSELNLSSLELGDSALYFCASSARDTRPQHFGDGTRLSIL.

CDR3 sequence (DNA): TGTGCCAGCAGTTTCAACGGGGGGGCCTACAATGAGCAGTTCTTC. Translation gives CASSFNGGAYNEQFF. This chain links TRBV28 with TRBJ2-1; 8 nucleotides line up with TRBD2. Trimming removed 3 bases from V and 2 bases from J; junction bases left unmatched: 3. Per the germline V gene, CDR1 is MDHEN and CDR2 is SYDVKM. The CDR3 has 15 residues.

CDR3 nucleotide sequence: TGTGCCAGCAGTATAGGACTAGCGGGGCTTGGCGAGCAGTACGTC. Amino acids: CASSIGLAGLGEQYV. The chain joins TRBV6-6 to TRBJ2-7, with 12 bases matching TRBD2. Germline lookup yields CDR1 MNHNY and CDR2 SVGAGI (reference sequence). V lost 5 bases to trimming and J lost 6 bases; unmatched junction nucleotides: 8. The CDR3 spans 15 residues.

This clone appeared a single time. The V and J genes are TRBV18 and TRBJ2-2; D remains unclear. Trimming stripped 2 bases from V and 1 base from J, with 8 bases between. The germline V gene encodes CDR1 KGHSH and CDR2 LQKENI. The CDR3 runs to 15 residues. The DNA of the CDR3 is TGTGCCAGCTCACCAGGGATTAGGAACACCGGGGAGCTGTTTTTT. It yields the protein CASSPGIRNTGELFF.

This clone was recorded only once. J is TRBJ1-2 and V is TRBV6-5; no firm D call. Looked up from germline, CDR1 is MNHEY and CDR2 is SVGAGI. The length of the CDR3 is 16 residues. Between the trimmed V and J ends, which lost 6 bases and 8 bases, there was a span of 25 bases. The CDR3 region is CASSYGQPPSQGGYTF. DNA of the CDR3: TGTGCCAGCAGCTACGGCCAACCCCCCTCGCAAGGGGGCTACACCTTC.

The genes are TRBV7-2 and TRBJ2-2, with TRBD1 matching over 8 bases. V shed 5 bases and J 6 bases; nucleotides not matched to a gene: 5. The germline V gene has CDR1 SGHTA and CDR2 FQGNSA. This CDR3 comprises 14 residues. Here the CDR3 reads CASSTSGGPGELFF. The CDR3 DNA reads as TGTGCCAGCAGCACCTCAGGGGGCCCCGGGGAGCTGTTTTTT. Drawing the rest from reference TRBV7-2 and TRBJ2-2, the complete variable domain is GAGVSQSPSNKVTEKGKDVELRCDPISGHTALYWYRQSLGQGLEFLIYFQGNSAPDKSGLPSDRFSAERTGGSVSTLTIQRTQQEDSAVYLCASSTSGGPGELFFGEGSRLTVL.

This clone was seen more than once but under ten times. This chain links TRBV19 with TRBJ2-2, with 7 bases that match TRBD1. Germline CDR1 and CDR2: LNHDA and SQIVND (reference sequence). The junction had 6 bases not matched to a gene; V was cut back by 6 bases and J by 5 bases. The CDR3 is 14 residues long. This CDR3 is CASRNTQGTGELFF. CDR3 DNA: TGTGCCAGTAGAAACACACAGGGGACCGGGGAGCTGTTTTTT.

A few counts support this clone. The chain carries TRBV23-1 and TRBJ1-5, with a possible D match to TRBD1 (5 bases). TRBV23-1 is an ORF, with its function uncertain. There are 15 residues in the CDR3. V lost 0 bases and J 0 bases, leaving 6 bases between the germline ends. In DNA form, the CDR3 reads TGCGCCAGCAGTCAATCCAGGGATAGCAATCAGCCCCAGCATTTT. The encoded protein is CASSQSRDSNQPQHF.

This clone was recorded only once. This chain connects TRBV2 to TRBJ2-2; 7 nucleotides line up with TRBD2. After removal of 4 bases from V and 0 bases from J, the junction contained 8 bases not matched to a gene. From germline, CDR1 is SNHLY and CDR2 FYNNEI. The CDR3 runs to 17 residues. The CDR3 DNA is TGTGCCAGCAGTGCACGCGCTAGCGGAGCGAACACCGGGGAGCTGTTTTTT. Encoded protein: CASSARASGANTGELFF.